This T cell receptor beta chain was identified in a study of blood T cells in healthy people across ages. With respect to this clonotype: Antigen: not known.

Each sample yielded at least 6 million isolated PBMCs. Using a J-beta primer mix together with a sample-barcoded 5' primer, a second PCR was run for roughly 6 to 11 cycles. TCRdb passed the 5' RACE reads through MiXCR, listing each CDR3 protein once. This sample has roughly 2 million distinct CDR3 sequences, with around 48% found just once. Study outcomes and limitations: Unknown donor CMV status possibly confounded expanded clonotype changes. A conclusive naive versus antigen-experienced comparison was prevented by the unsorted PBMCs. With naive T cell percentage, TCR beta diversity showed a strong correlation.

The sequenced sample consisted of blood. This sequence was found in a woman between 40 and 55 years old in good health.

The CDR3 here is CSGGQAGANTEAFF. CDR3 bases: TGCAGCGGGGGACAGGCAGGGGCGAACACTGAAGCTTTCTTT. This chain links TRBV29-1 with TRBJ1-1, with 8 bases that match TRBD1. The length of the CDR3 is 14 residues. J was trimmed by 1 base and V by 7 bases; bases with no gene match: 8. Per germline, CDR1 SQVTM and CDR2 ANQGSEA.